This T cell receptor beta chain was sequenced during a study of a mutant IDH1 vaccine in newly diagnosed glioma. Study-wide background: Scheduled for weeks 1, 3, 5, 7, 11, 15, 19 and 23, eight vaccinations were given to patients. First vaccine doses came 4-6 weeks after radiotherapy alone, or with temozolomide cycles. It was radiotherapy, temozolomide, or both that patients received previously, with most receiving both.

A single count supports this clone. Antigen specificity is unknown. Some clones are missing from TCRdb's copy, which holds only in-frame ones; the method was immunoSEQ multiplex PCR. The table lists some 52,000 clones, roughly 91% of them singletons, with more than 2% in the top ten. Regarding time point: week 11, during vaccination. One vaccine dose held 300 ug of mutant IDH1 20-mer peptide and came with topical imiquimod. Losses at the gene ends were 3 bases for V and 6 bases for J; bases not matched to a gene: 8. The CDR3 contains 14 residues. Germline loops: CDR1 MNHEY, CDR2 SMNVEV (reference sequence).

The input for sequencing was PBMCs, taken from a glioma patient whose treatment included an IDH1 peptide vaccine. This chain uses TRBV27 with TRBJ2-7, with 7 bases lining up with TRBD1. This receptor was taken from a man between 50 and 59 years old with glioma. The CDR3 nucleotides are TGTGCCAGCAGTTTTGAGGGGGCGCGTGGCGAGCAGTACTTC. Amino acid sequence: CASSFEGARGEQYF.